The 4 T cell receptor beta chains below come from one sample, sequenced in a study of blood T cell repertoires in COVID-19. Produced via immunoSEQ multiplex PCR; TCRdb's table is partial and in-frame only. Of 150,000 to 200,000 clones listed, about 88% are singletons. The sample comprised peripheral blood. Source of these receptors: a man aged 55 to 70 with acute or convalescent COVID-19.

Note on this clone: This CDR3 is also generated by other DNA sequences in the sample. The V call is TRBV18, the J call TRBJ1-2, with D possibly TRBD1 on 6 matching bases. The V and J ends lost 2 bases and 5 bases respectively, with 9 bases between them. This CDR3 region has 13 residues. Germline loops: CDR1 KGHSH, CDR2 LQKENI. The CDR3 here is CASSPGQGYGYTF. CDR3 sequence (DNA): TGTGCCAGCTCACCAGGGCAGGGGTATGGCTACACCTTC.

Worth noting for this clone: The junction differs from germline at one of its ends, possibly a read error. The rearrangement links TRBV11-3 to TRBJ2-1; D perhaps matches TRBD2 (5 bases). CDR3 length equals 13 residues. Germline CDR1 SGHNT, CDR2 YENEEA. The CDR3 coding sequence is TGTGCGAGCAGCCCGGAGGCCCTTAGGGAGCAGTTCTTC. This encodes CASSPEALREQFF.

The chain couples TRBV2 to TRBJ2-1; possible D gene TRBD1, 5 bases. Germline V gives CDR1 SNHLY, CDR2 FYNNEI. The CDR3 runs to 13 residues. The V and J ends lost 4 bases and 6 bases respectively, with 10 bases between them. The CDR3 coding sequence is TGTGCCAGCAGTGCTCGGCAGGGCAATGAGCAGTTCTTC. It encodes CASSARQGNEQFF.

The table lists this clone with a count of one. The chain employs TRBV30 and TRBJ1-2; 7 positions agree with TRBD1. The CDR3 totals 13 residues. CDR1 GTSNPN and CDR2 SVGIG come from the germline V gene (reference sequence). Trimming took 4 bases from V and 4 from J; bases not matched to a gene: 6. This chain's CDR3 is CAWTTGQIYGYTF. DNA for the CDR3: TGTGCCTGGACCACGGGACAGATCTATGGCTACACCTTC. Looking up the rest from reference TRBV30 and TRBJ1-2 gives the full variable domain: SQTIHQWPATLVQPVGSPLSLECTVEGTSNPNLYWYRQAAGRGLQLLFYSVGIGQISSEVPQNLSASRPQDRQFILSSKKLLLSDSGFYLCAWTTGQIYGYTFGSGTRLTVV.